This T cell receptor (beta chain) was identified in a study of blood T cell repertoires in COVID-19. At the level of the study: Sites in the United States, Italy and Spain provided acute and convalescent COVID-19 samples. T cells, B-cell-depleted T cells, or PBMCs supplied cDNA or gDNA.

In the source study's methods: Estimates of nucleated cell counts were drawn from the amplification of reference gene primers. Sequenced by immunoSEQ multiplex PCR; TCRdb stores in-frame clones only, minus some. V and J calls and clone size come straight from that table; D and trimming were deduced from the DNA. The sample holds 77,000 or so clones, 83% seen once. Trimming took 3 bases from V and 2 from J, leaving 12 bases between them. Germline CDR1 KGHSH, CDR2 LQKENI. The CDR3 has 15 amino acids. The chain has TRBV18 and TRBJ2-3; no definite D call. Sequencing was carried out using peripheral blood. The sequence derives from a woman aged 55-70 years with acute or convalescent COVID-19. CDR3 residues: CASSPSVGVTDTQYF. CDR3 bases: TGTGCCAGCTCACCCAGCGTGGGTGTCACAGATACGCAGTATTTT. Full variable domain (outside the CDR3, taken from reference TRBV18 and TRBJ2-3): NAGVMQNPRHLVRRRGQEARLRCSPMKGHSHVYWYRQLPEEGLKFMVYLQKENIIDESGMPKERFSAEFPKEGPSILRIQQVVRGDSAAYFCASSPSVGVTDTQYFGPGTRLTVL.